This T cell receptor (beta chain) is drawn from a study of T cell clones after liver transplantation. Across the study: Samples came from ITN030ST, which attempted immunosuppression withdrawal within 2 years of liver transplantation. TCRbeta sequencing after a pre-transplant mixed lymphocyte reaction identified graft-donor-reactive clones, later tracked in post-transplant blood.

Using immunoSEQ multiplex PCR, the repertoire was profiled, and TCRdb retains in-frame clones only, with some absent. The data contain some 61,000 clones, about 70% of them seen just once; the ten biggest clones take up more than 7.5%. As regards this clone: Its antigen is as yet unknown.

The germline gives CDR1 MNHNS, CDR2 SASEGT. The ends were cut back, 0 bases at V and 4 bases at J, with 12 bases in the middle. This CDR3 comprises 15 residues. The study, taken as a whole, reports: These preliminary findings come from unstandardized post-transplant sampling times.

The sequences come from CD4+ T cells from blood, collected at the 22-month timepoint. The rearrangement joins TRBV6-1 to TRBJ1-2, with D perhaps matching TRBD1 (5 bases). The source of this sequence is a human patient who received a liver transplant. Some T cells may have come from the graft donor. The CDR3 sequence is CASSEADTAGYGYTF. CDR3 sequence (DNA): TGTGCCAGCAGTGAAGCGGACACCGCTGGCTATGGCTACACCTTC.